These T cell receptor beta chains were read from a single sample in a study of T cells in Graves' hyperthyroidism and ophthalmopathy. TCRdb ran MiXCR on the multiplex PCR reads and lists one entry per CDR3 protein. The profile shows hundreds of thousands of distinct CDR3 sequences, over 15% of them singletons. The sample was blood. The receptors stem from a woman younger than 30 with Graves' hyperthyroidism. The CDR3 runs from the conserved cysteine through the conserved F or W. The D gene is left open where the match is weak. Clone size is not always given. Where it is, it says once, few, many or a class for expanded clones.

size: many
V: TRBV11-2
D: -
J: TRBJ2-5
CDR3: CASSAAGETQYF
DNA: TGTGCCAGCAGCGCCGCCGGGGAGACCCAGTACTTC

size: few
V: TRBV18
D: -
J: TRBJ1-5
CDR3: CASSPRDLNQPQHF
DNA: TGTGCCAGCTCACCCCGGGACCTCAATCAGCCCCAGCATTTT

size: -
V: TRBV6-2/TRBV6-3
D: TRBD2
J: TRBJ2-5
CDR3: CASSGTTEETQYF
DNA: TGTGCCAGCAGCGGGACTACCGAAGAGACCCAGTACTTC

size: many
V: TRBV5-5
D: -
J: TRBJ2-7
CDR3: CASSQNGLSGEQYF
DNA: TGTGCCAGCAGCCAAAACGGGCTTTCGGGCGAGCAGTACTTC

size: -
V: TRBV4-3
D: -
J: TRBJ2-3
CDR3: CASSRNFDSPGTDTQYF
DNA: TGCGCCAGCAGCCGCAACTTCGACAGTCCGGGCACAGATACGCAGTATTTT

size: many
V: TRBV20-1
D: TRBD2
J: TRBJ2-3
CDR3: CSARDASGRIDTQYF
DNA: TGCAGTGCTAGAGATGCTAGCGGGAGGATCGATACGCAGTATTTT

size: many
V: TRBV27
D: -
J: TRBJ2-3
CDR3: CASSPSAVPTDTQYF
DNA: TGTGCCAGCAGTCCGAGCGCGGTCCCCACAGATACGCAGTATTTT

size: many
V: TRBV20-1
D: TRBD2
J: TRBJ2-1
CDR3: CSARGLKGTSGESSYNEQFF
DNA: TGCAGTGCTAGAGGGCTAAAAGGGACTAGCGGGGAGAGCTCCTACAATGAGCAGTTCTTC

size: many
V: TRBV30
D: -
J: TRBJ2-3
CDR3: CAWSAYSTDTQYF
DNA: TGTGCCTGGAGTGCATATAGCACAGATACGCAGTATTTT

size: many
V: TRBV7-8
D: TRBD2
J: TRBJ2-2
CDR3: CASSRSGRNTGELFF
DNA: TGTGCCAGCAGCCGTAGCGGGAGGAACACCGGGGAGCTGTTTTTT

size: -
V: TRBV7-6
D: -
J: TRBJ1-1
CDR3: CASSLGKYTEAFF
DNA: TGTGCCAGCAGCTTAGGGAAATACACTGAAGCTTTCTTT

size: -
V: TRBV28
D: TRBD2
J: TRBJ2-5
CDR3: CASSSTSFETQYF
DNA: TGTGCCAGCAGTTCGACTAGCTTCGAGACCCAGTACTTC

size: -
V: TRBV6-9
D: TRBD1
J: TRBJ1-6
CDR3: CASSYPQGAYNSPLHF
DNA: TGTGCCAGCAGTTATCCCCAGGGGGCCTATAATTCACCCCTCCACTTT

size: many
V: TRBV5-8
D: -
J: TRBJ1-1
CDR3: CASSLGIGEAFF
DNA: TGTGCCAGCAGCTTGGGCATCGGTGAAGCTTTCTTT

size: few
V: TRBV18
D: TRBD2
J: TRBJ2-1
CDR3: CASSLLGSGDYNEQFF
DNA: TGTGCCAGCTCCCTCCTAGGTAGCGGGGACTACAATGAGCAGTTCTTC

size: many
V: TRBV9
D: -
J: TRBJ1-6
CDR3: CASSLGGSYNSPLHF
DNA: TGTGCCAGCAGCCTTGGGGGCTCCTATAATTCACCCCTCCACTTT

size: many
V: TRBV5-1
D: -
J: TRBJ1-1
CDR3: CASRRQWNTEAFF
DNA: TGCGCCAGCAGAAGGCAGTGGAACACTGAAGCTTTCTTT

size: -
V: TRBV19
D: -
J: TRBJ2-3
CDR3: CASSIQHTDTQYF
DNA: TGTGCCAGTAGTATCCAGCACACAGATACGCAGTATTTT

size: many
V: TRBV20-1
D: TRBD2
J: TRBJ2-3
CDR3: CSGLAGDGTDTQYF
DNA: TGCAGTGGACTAGCGGGAGACGGGACAGATACGCAGTATTTT

size: -
V: TRBV12-3/TRBV12-4
D: -
J: TRBJ2-4
CDR3: CASSLARPTGNIQYF
DNA: TGTGCCAGCAGTTTAGCGCGGCCCACGGGAAACATTCAGTACTTC

size: -
V: TRBV12-3/TRBV12-4
D: TRBD1
J: TRBJ2-1
CDR3: CASRQTARGSYNEQFF
DNA: TGTGCCAGCAGACAGACAGCCAGGGGGTCCTACAATGAGCAGTTCTTC

size: many
V: TRBV7-9
D: TRBD1
J: TRBJ1-2
CDR3: CASSLGDRGDFYGYTF
DNA: TGTGCCAGCAGCTTAGGGGACAGGGGCGATTTTTATGGCTACACCTTC

size: many
V: TRBV5-1
D: -
J: TRBJ2-1
CDR3: CASSLSLGEQFF
DNA: TGCGCCAGCAGCTTGAGTTTAGGGGAGCAGTTCTTC

size: many
V: TRBV18
D: -
J: TRBJ2-5
CDR3: CASSPTPSKETQYF
DNA: TGTGCCAGCTCACCCACCCCCAGCAAGGAGACCCAGTACTTC

size: few
V: TRBV3-1
D: TRBD1
J: TRBJ2-2
CDR3: CASSRNPTGRRDTGELFF
DNA: TGTGCCAGCAGCCGGAACCCGACAGGGCGAAGGGACACCGGGGAGCTGTTTTTT

size: many
V: TRBV15
D: -
J: TRBJ2-1
CDR3: CATSRDRATEQFF
DNA: TGTGCCACCAGCAGAGACAGGGCGACCGAGCAGTTCTTC

size: -
V: TRBV27
D: -
J: TRBJ2-7
CDR3: CASSRYRDPTYEQYF
DNA: TGTGCCAGCAGCAGATACAGGGATCCCACCTACGAGCAGTACTTC

size: -
V: TRBV29-1
D: -
J: TRBJ2-7
CDR3: CSVEIEYYEQYF
DNA: TGCAGCGTTGAGATTGAGTACTACGAGCAGTACTTC

size: few
V: TRBV7-9
D: -
J: TRBJ2-5
CDR3: CASSLAGWPQYF
DNA: TGTGCCAGCAGCTTAGCGGGGTGGCCCCAGTACTTC

size: many
V: TRBV20-1
D: -
J: TRBJ1-5
CDR3: CSARAVWGESQPQHF
DNA: TGCAGTGCTAGAGCGGTATGGGGGGAGTCTCAGCCCCAGCATTTT

size: many
V: TRBV12-3/TRBV12-4
D: TRBD2
J: TRBJ2-2
CDR3: CATLGSGGLAAVGTGELFF
DNA: TGTGCCACCCTAGGGTCTGGCGGACTAGCGGCAGTTGGCACCGGGGAGCTGTTTTTT

size: -
V: TRBV4-1
D: TRBD1
J: TRBJ1-3
CDR3: CASSQSRDRVLGNTIYF
DNA: TGCGCCAGCAGCCAGAGCCGGGACAGGGTTCTTGGAAACACCATATATTTT

size: -
V: TRBV19
D: TRBD1
J: TRBJ2-7
CDR3: CASSIVSTGRQYF
DNA: TGTGCCAGTAGTATAGTATCGACAGGGCGGCAGTACTTC